This TCR beta chain originates from a study of cytomegalovirus exposure and HLA in healthy donors. Study observations and caveats: The study flagged some 170 TCR beta chains as cytomegalovirus-associated.

As to this clone: The target antigen is unknown.

The germline V and J ends were trimmed by 5 bases and 5 bases, with 15 bases remaining between them. The CDR3 sequence is 14 residues long. Germline-derived CDR1 and CDR2 are GTSNPN and SVGIG (reference sequence). Sequencing used immunoSEQ multiplex PCR; TCRdb keeps in-frame clones, though not all of them. The table has some 99,000 clones, 85% to 90% seen once; the top ten hold about 2%. The chain has TRBV30 and TRBJ1-4; D is unclear. This TCR derives from a woman under 30 in good health and CMV-seronegative. Sequenced: PBMCs. CDR3 sequence (DNA): TGTGCCTGGGGATGGGGAGTATCAAATGAAAAACTGTTTTTT. It encodes CAWGWGVSNEKLFF.